This note documents a single TCR beta chain sequence. The data stem from a study of tumor-infiltrating lymphocytes in primary liver carcinoma. Total RNA amounting to 450 to 550 ng was the source from which TCR beta cDNA was made with a constant-region primer. ARM-PCR, slightly modified, supplied the TCR beta libraries through three nested multiplex PCR rounds. Researchers ran the first two PCR rounds for 9 to 10 cycles each with TRBV1-TRBV30 forward primers and a C-beta reverse primer. TCRdb recomputed calls from the multiplex PCR reads with MiXCR, one row per CDR3 protein. This sample has roughly 120,000 distinct CDR3 sequences, with 64% found just once. Co-extraction yielded RNA and DNA from roughly 21-30 mg of unsorted bulk tissue. The V end was cut by 7 bases, the J end by 8 bases, with 15 bases between. This CDR3 region has 12 residues. Germline CDR1 reads SQVTM; CDR2 reads ANQGSEA.

Input material: liver tumor tissue from sampling region 3. Subset noted: tumor region T3, left-lateral pole. The sequence was obtained from a woman in her sixties or seventies with primary liver carcinoma and hepatitis B virus infection. The J gene is TRBJ2-4, the V gene TRBV29-1, with D maybe TRBD2 (7 bases). CDR3 in DNA: TGCAGCGCCAGAATCGGGGGGCACATTCAGTACTTC. The encoded protein is CSARIGGHIQYF.